This T cell receptor beta chain derives from a study of T cells in Graves' hyperthyroidism and ophthalmopathy. Study as a whole: Any treatment followed the collection of peripheral blood at initial diagnosis.

Diagnosis relied on clinical symptoms, serum thyroxine and TRAb, thyroid ultrasound and orbital computed tomography. This clonotype was picked up one time. CDR1 and CDR2 (germline): MNHEY, SVGEGT. The V and J ends lost 6 bases and 5 bases, in that order; junction bases with no gene match: 6. The CDR3 totals 14 residues. The source material, RNA transcripts, was used to amplify TCR beta CDR3 regions. The HTBI primer set drove a first-round RT-PCR of the TCR CDR3. TCRdb analysed the multiplex PCR reads with MiXCR anew, one entry per CDR3 protein. The repertoire consists of 200,000 to 300,000 distinct CDR3 sequences, with approximately 25% occurring once and the leading ten covering about 40%.

The gene calls are TRBV6-2 or TRBV6-3 and TRBJ1-1, with TRBD1 matching 10 bases. This receptor was identified in a woman aged 40 to 50 with Graves' ophthalmopathy. What was sequenced was blood. This CDR3 reads CASRMGQGRTEAFF. The CDR3 DNA follows: TGTGCCAGCAGGATGGGACAGGGGAGGACTGAAGCTTTCTTT.